This T cell receptor (beta chain) derives from a study of T cell repertoires in cytomegalovirus infection. Study summary: Signatures in public TCR beta sequences pointed to both CMV infection and matching HLA type. Regarding the study as a whole: Dominating the ex vivo response were HLA-C-restricted CMV-specific TCR beta clonotypes. Cumulative frequency (of public TCR beta family members) identified carriers of CMV plus the relevant HLA.

TCRdb called the reads again in MiXCR, with one record for every CDR3 protein. Among some 300,000 distinct CDR3 sequences listed, roughly a tenth were seen once. The CDR3 has 14 residues. Trimming cost V 6 bases and J 4 bases; bases outside gene matches: 7. CDR1 is SQVTM and CDR2 is ANQGSEA in the germline V gene. This clonotype occurred a few times. As yet, its antigen is unknown. V and J are TRBV29-1 and TRBJ2-5, with TRBD2 identical over 11 bases. The material sequenced was PBMCs. The clonotype originates from a human donor in good health (CMV status not recorded). Some clones in this sample may be carry-over from other donors' samples. CDR3 coding DNA: TGCAGCGTCGCTAGCGGGGGGATGAGAGAGACCCAGTACTTC. It yields the protein CSVASGGMRETQYF.